This T cell receptor (beta chain) was sequenced in a study of blood T cells in healthy people across ages. PBMCs numbering at least 7 million were isolated per sample. Combining a sample-barcoded 5' primer with a J-beta primer mix, a second PCR ran for roughly 7 to 12 cycles. TCRdb passed the 5' RACE reads through MiXCR, listing each CDR3 protein once. Counted here are approximately 600,000 distinct CDR3 sequences, approximately 59% occurring once; the ten biggest clones make up over 30%. Input material: blood. The origin of this receptor is a man in his 60s in good health.

CDR3: CASSLSGTGEQYF. The CDR3 coding sequence is TGTGCCAGCAGCTTATCCGGGACAGGTGAGCAGTACTTC. V gene TRBV7-9 combines with J gene TRBJ2-7; 8 nucleotides line up with TRBD1. V lost 2 bases and J lost 7; bases outside the gene matches: 4. This CDR3 comprises 13 residues. Germline CDR1 SEHNR, CDR2 FQNEAQ (reference sequence).